The clone carrying this T cell receptor (beta chain) appeared many times. Its antigen is undetermined. The data belong to a study of human T cells and chemical hapten exposure. About the research overall: Mainly, slight library volume differences in the pool made TCR yields vary. Study results and caveats: The study found that DPC sensitization did not change TCRs above 1 in 1000 frequency.

The study used a library that attached unique molecular identifiers to individual cDNA molecules. In the authors' methods: The number of TCRs in each sample had a median of 95,638 and spanned about 20,000 to 690,600. TCRdb reprocessed the RACE reads with MiXCR, giving one entry per CDR3 protein. TCRdb, rather than the study authors, made the V and J calls. The table has about 77,000 distinct CDR3 sequences, around 9.4% seen once. Time point: healthy volunteer bleed at 6 weeks. Extraction of total RNA was performed on unfractionated whole blood. In germline, CDR1 is ENHRY, CDR2 SYGVKD. The ends lost 2 bases at V and 5 bases at J; junction bases unmatched: 6. This CDR3 is built from 15 residues.

The chain has TRBV10-3 and TRBJ1-5, with 7 bases that match TRBD1. Sequencing was done on a sample of whole blood. The TCR sequence derives from a female donor in good health. Some clones in this sample may be carry-over from other donors' samples. As DNA, the CDR3 is TGTGCCATCAGTGAGGGGGACAGATCGGATCAGCCCCAGCATTTT. This translates into CAISEGDRSDQPQHF.